The rows below give T cell receptor beta chains drawn from one sample of a study of cytomegalovirus exposure and HLA in healthy donors. Sequenced by immunoSEQ multiplex PCR; TCRdb stores in-frame clones only, minus some. The repertoire holds about 160,000 clones, approximately 83% seen once, with more than 1% in the top ten. Sequencing input: PBMCs. The receptors were sampled from a boy younger than 10 in good health and CMV-seronegative. Both conserved end residues are part of each CDR3. A D gene is named only where the DNA matches it firmly. Clone size is shown for a subset of rows, as once, few, many or a class of expanded clone.

v_call	d_call	j_call	clone_size	cdr3_aa	cdr3_nt
TRBV6-1	TRBD2	TRBJ2-3	.	CASSEVAGAADTQYF	TGTGCCAGCAGTGAAGTTGCGGGAGCGGCAGATACGCAGTATTTT
TRBV11-2	TRBD2	TRBJ2-5	.	CASSLVYLAGGQETQYF	TGTGCCAGCAGCTTAGTCTACCTAGCGGGAGGACAAGAGACCCAGTACTTC
TRBV6-5	TRBD1	TRBJ1-1	.	CASNPHDRENTEAFF	TGTGCCAGCAATCCTCACGACAGGGAGAACACTGAAGCTTTCTTT
TRBV4-3	.	TRBJ1-1	few	CASSQDYGSEAFF	TGCGCCAGCAGCCAAGATTACGGGTCTGAAGCTTTCTTT
TRBV27	.	TRBJ2-2	.	CASSLGGVLAGELFF	TGTGCCAGCAGCCTAGGGGGAGTTCTCGCCGGGGAGCTGTTTTTT
TRBV4-3	TRBD1	TRBJ2-1	.	CASSPSGGSNEQFF	TGCGCCAGCAGCCCTTCAGGGGGTAGCAATGAGCAGTTCTTC
TRBV6-5	.	TRBJ1-2	.	CASMAGSYYGYTF	TGTGCCAGCATGGCGGGCAGCTACTATGGCTACACCTTC
TRBV7-6	.	TRBJ2-5	.	CASSLVWPRKETQYF	TGTGCCAGCAGCTTAGTCTGGCCACGCAAAGAGACCCAGTACTTC
TRBV9	TRBD1	TRBJ1-1	.	CASSVGVGQGTEAFF	TGTGCCAGCAGCGTAGGGGTGGGACAGGGAACTGAAGCTTTCTTT
TRBV4-2	TRBD2	TRBJ2-1	.	CASSPRKLALTASEQFF	TGTGCCAGCAGCCCCCGTAAACTAGCGCTAACGGCGAGTGAGCAGTTCTTC
TRBV27	.	TRBJ2-7	.	CASSLTRSYEQYF	TGTGCCAGCAGTTTAACTAGATCCTACGAGCAGTACTTC
TRBV10-3	.	TRBJ1-5	.	CAIRDGGENQPQHF	TGTGCCATCAGGGACGGGGGGGAAAATCAGCCCCAGCATTTT
TRBV11-3	.	TRBJ1-1	few	CASSLVGEAEAFF	TGTGCCAGCAGCTTGGTAGGGGAGGCGGAAGCTTTCTTT
TRBV4-3	.	TRBJ2-2	.	CASSQGYSLNTGELFF	TGCGCCAGCAGCCAAGGGTATAGTCTGAACACCGGGGAGCTGTTTTTT
TRBV6-6	.	TRBJ1-1	.	CATRSAGNTEAFF	TGTGCCACCCGCTCCGCAGGGAACACTGAAGCTTTCTTT
TRBV5-1	TRBD2	TRBJ2-2	.	CASSSGLAGGYDTGELFF	TGCGCCAGCAGCTCAGGACTAGCGGGAGGGTACGACACCGGGGAGCTGTTTTTT
TRBV5-5	TRBD2	TRBJ2-1	.	CASSLGTSGRASYNEQFF	TGTGCCAGCAGCCTCGGGACTAGCGGGAGGGCCTCGTACAATGAGCAGTTCTTC
TRBV5-4	TRBD2	TRBJ2-2	.	CASSRERDGGELFF	TGTGCCAGCAGCCGAGAGCGGGACGGCGGGGAGCTGTTTTTT
TRBV30	TRBD2	TRBJ2-5	.	CAWKNGGGETQYF	TGTGCCTGGAAAAACGGGGGGGGTGAGACCCAGTACTTC
TRBV7-8	.	TRBJ1-1	.	CASSLGGWETEAFF	TGTGCCAGCAGCTTAGGGGGTTGGGAGACTGAAGCTTTCTTT
TRBV5-6	.	TRBJ2-7	once	CASSLRASSYEQYF	TGTGCCAGCAGCCTGAGGGCAAGCTCCTACGAGCAGTACTTC
TRBV10-3	TRBD1	TRBJ2-3	.	CAISAGQGWSSTDTQYF	TGTGCCATCAGTGCCGGACAGGGTTGGAGTAGCACAGATACGCAGTATTTT
TRBV4-1	.	TRBJ2-5	.	CASSLREGGLETQYF	TGCGCCAGCAGCCTTCGAGAGGGGGGGCTGGAGACCCAGTACTTC
TRBV6-4	.	TRBJ2-1	.	CASSVRSGSYNEQFF	TGTGCCAGCAGTGTACGGAGCGGCTCCTACAATGAGCAGTTCTTC
TRBV7-6	.	TRBJ2-2	.	CASSLAQSDLRGGELFF	TGTGCCAGCAGCTTAGCACAGAGCGACCTCCGGGGCGGGGAGCTGTTTTTT
TRBV4-1	.	TRBJ2-5	once	CASSPEAPHGGETQYF	TGCGCCAGCAGCCCAGAAGCTCCGCACGGGGGAGAGACCCAGTACTTC
TRBV19	.	TRBJ2-5	.	CARKRSPETQYF	TGTGCCAGAAAGAGATCCCCAGAGACCCAGTACTTC
TRBV7-8	.	TRBJ1-3	.	CASSPGGPSGNTIYF	TGTGCCAGCAGCCCCGGCGGTCCCTCTGGAAACACCATATATTTT
TRBV14	.	TRBJ1-4	.	CASSQKLKNEKLFF	TGTGCCAGCAGCCAAAAACTGAAGAATGAAAAACTGTTTTTT
TRBV7-6	TRBD1	TRBJ2-1	.	CASSLAAGGFYNEQFF	TGTGCCAGCAGCTTAGCTGCAGGGGGATTCTACAATGAGCAGTTCTTC
TRBV6-5	TRBD2	TRBJ2-1	.	CASSYSGGREYNEQFF	TGTGCCAGCAGTTACTCGGGCGGGAGGGAGTACAATGAGCAGTTCTTC
TRBV2	TRBD2	TRBJ2-1	once	CASSGLAGGNEQFF	TGTGCCAGCAGTGGACTAGCGGGAGGAAATGAGCAGTTCTTC
TRBV29-1	TRBD1	TRBJ1-1	few	CSVDRDSMNTEAFF	TGCAGCGTAGACCGGGACAGTATGAACACTGAAGCTTTCTTT
TRBV18	.	TRBJ2-2	.	CASSPSQDTGELFF	TGTGCCAGCTCACCATCCCAGGACACCGGGGAGCTGTTTTTT
TRBV9	TRBD1	TRBJ1-3	once	CASSVGRTGPSGNTIYF	TGTGCCAGCAGCGTAGGTAGGACAGGGCCCTCTGGAAACACCATATATTTT
TRBV7-9	TRBD1	TRBJ1-2	.	CAGDRGPSYGYTF	TGTGCCGGGGACAGGGGGCCTAGCTATGGCTACACCTTC
TRBV6-5	TRBD1	TRBJ2-5	.	CASSYSLGGRETQYF	TGTGCCAGCAGTTACTCGTTAGGGGGCCGGGAGACCCAGTACTTC
TRBV11-2	.	TRBJ1-2	.	CASSLAGGPLYGYTF	TGTGCCAGCAGCTTAGCCGGGGGACCTCTCTATGGCTACACCTTC
TRBV6-5	.	TRBJ1-1	.	CASRRYTEAFF	TGTGCCAGCAGGCGGTATACTGAAGCTTTCTTT
TRBV30	.	TRBJ1-5	.	CAWSDRVNQPQHF	TGTGCCTGGAGTGACAGGGTCAATCAGCCCCAGCATTTT
TRBV2	TRBD1	TRBJ1-1	.	CASSRTGELNTEAFF	TGTGCCAGCAGTCGTACAGGGGAATTGAACACTGAAGCTTTCTTT
TRBV18	.	TRBJ1-1	.	CASSPRGNTEAFF	TGTGCCAGCTCACCAAGAGGGAACACTGAAGCTTTCTTT
TRBV7-2	.	TRBJ2-1	.	CASSLEGRYNNEQFF	TGTGCCAGCAGCTTAGAAGGGAGATACAACAATGAGCAGTTCTTC
TRBV6-1	TRBD1	TRBJ2-3	.	CASSEGGGAGTDTQYF	TGTGCCAGCAGTGAAGGAGGGGGCGCGGGCACAGATACGCAGTATTTT
TRBV10-2	TRBD1	TRBJ2-1	.	CASSESLMGQGQFF	TGCGCCAGCAGTGAGTCCCTGATGGGACAGGGGCAGTTCTTC
TRBV19	TRBD2	TRBJ2-3	few	CASQYSGSTDTQYF	TGTGCCAGCCAGTATAGCGGGAGCACAGATACGCAGTATTTT
TRBV9	TRBD1	TRBJ1-1	.	CASSGDSYRYAFF	TGTGCCAGCAGCGGGGACAGCTACCGGTATGCTTTCTTT
TRBV7-9	TRBD2	TRBJ2-7	few	CASSLGFGGSAYEQYF	TGTGCCAGCAGCTTAGGATTCGGGGGGTCGGCCTACGAGCAGTACTTC
TRBV6-1	.	TRBJ1-1	.	CASNLGPGEEAEAFF	TGTGCCAGCAACCTCGGCCCGGGGGAGGAGGCTGAAGCTTTCTTT
TRBV14	TRBD2	TRBJ2-7	few	CASGPTSGTYEQYF	TGTGCCAGCGGGCCCACTAGCGGGACCTACGAGCAGTACTTC
TRBV4-2	.	TRBJ1-6	.	CASSQDTDSPLHF	TGTGCCAGCAGCCAGGACACGGATTCACCCCTCCACTTT
TRBV7-3	.	TRBJ1-1	.	CASSARPARDTEAFF	TGTGCCAGCAGCGCCCGTCCGGCCCGGGACACTGAAGCTTTCTTT
TRBV25-1	.	TRBJ1-2	.	CASSASYGYTF	TGTGCCAGCAGTGCCTCCTATGGCTACACCTTC
TRBV15	.	TRBJ1-5	.	CATSRDTNAAQHF	TGTGCCACCAGCAGAGATACAAATGCTGCCCAGCATTTT
TRBV10-3	.	TRBJ2-1	.	CAISDVVAGYNEQFF	TGTGCCATCAGTGACGTAGTCGCCGGTTACAATGAGCAGTTCTTC
TRBV4-3	TRBD1	TRBJ1-2	.	CASSRLGQGNGYTF	TGCGCCAGCAGCCGACTAGGACAGGGGAATGGCTACACCTTC
TRBV7-3	.	TRBJ1-2	.	CASSSLGYTF	TGTGCCAGCAGTTCCCTCGGCTACACCTTC
TRBV5-1	.	TRBJ2-1	.	CASSPSGNEQFF	TGCGCCAGCAGCCCATCGGGCAATGAGCAGTTCTTC
TRBV5-1	.	TRBJ2-7	.	CASSLGRVSSYEQYF	TGCGCCAGCAGCCTGGGACGGGTAAGCTCCTACGAGCAGTACTTC
TRBV30	.	TRBJ1-1	.	CAWRVSGWTEAFF	TGTGCCTGGAGGGTTTCAGGGTGGACTGAAGCTTTCTTT